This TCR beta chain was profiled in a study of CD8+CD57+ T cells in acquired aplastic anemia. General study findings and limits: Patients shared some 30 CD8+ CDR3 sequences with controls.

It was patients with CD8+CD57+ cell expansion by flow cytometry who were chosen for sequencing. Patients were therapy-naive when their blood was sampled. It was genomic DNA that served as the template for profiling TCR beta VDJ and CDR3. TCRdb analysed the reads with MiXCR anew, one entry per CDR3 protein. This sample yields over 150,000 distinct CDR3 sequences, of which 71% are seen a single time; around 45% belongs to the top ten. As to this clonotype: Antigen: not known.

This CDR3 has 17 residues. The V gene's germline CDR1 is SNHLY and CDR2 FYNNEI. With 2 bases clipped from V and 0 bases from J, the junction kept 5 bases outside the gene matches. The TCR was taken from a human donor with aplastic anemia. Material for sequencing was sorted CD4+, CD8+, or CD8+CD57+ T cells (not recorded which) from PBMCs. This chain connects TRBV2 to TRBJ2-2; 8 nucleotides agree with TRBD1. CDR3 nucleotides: TGTGCCAGCAGTGAATGGGCAGGGGGCGCGAACACCGGGGAGCTGTTTTTT. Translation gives CASSEWAGGANTGELFF.